One sample yielded the 22 T cell receptor beta chains listed below, sequenced in a study of blood T cell repertoires in COVID-19. The method was immunoSEQ multiplex PCR; TCRdb's version includes in-frame clones alone and lacks a portion of them. Of over 140,000 clones listed, about 82% are singletons. The material sequenced was peripheral blood. The receptors shown here come from a woman older than 75 with active or convalescent COVID-19.

The V call is TRBV11-2, the J call TRBJ2-7; 9 positions agree with TRBD1. Germline-derived CDR1 and CDR2 are SGHAT and FQNNGV. The CDR3 is 14 amino acids. Germline trimming cut 3 bases from V and 6 bases from J; bases unmatched to any gene: 6. In nucleotides, the CDR3 is TGTGCCAGCAGCTTGGACAGGGGTGGGTCCGAGCAGTACTTC. Translating gives CASSLDRGGSEQYF.

This clone appeared once. The V call is TRBV18, the J call TRBJ2-2, with D tentatively TRBD1 (6 bases). V was pared by 2 bases and J by 6 bases, with 13 bases between. Germline V gene data show CDR1 as KGHSH and CDR2 as LQKENI. CDR3 length: 15 amino acids. Written as DNA, the CDR3 is TGTGCCAGCTCACCAATGACAGGTTCCGCCGGGGAGCTGTTTTTT. Its protein is CASSPMTGSAGELFF.

This clone was counted a few times. The gene calls are TRBV2 and TRBJ2-1; 9 nucleotides match TRBD2. The CDR3 spans 14 residues. CDR1 is SNHLY, CDR2 FYNNEI, per germline. After removal of 8 bases from V and 6 bases from J, the junction contained 8 bases not matched to a gene. DNA for the CDR3: TGTGCCAGCCACTCTAGCGGGAACTTCAATGAGCAGTTCTTC. This sequence encodes CASHSSGNFNEQFF.

The gene calls are TRBV27 and TRBJ2-7; 11 positions match TRBD2. Germline lookup yields CDR1 MNHEY and CDR2 SMNVEV (reference sequence). Trimming at V came to 4 bases and at J to 3 bases, leaving 5 bases not matched to a gene. The CDR3 runs to 15 residues. CDR3 nucleotides: TGTGCCAGCAGTTCGCTAGCGGGGGGTCTCTACGAGCAGTACTTC. This sequence encodes CASSSLAGGLYEQYF.

The chain has TRBV11-2 and TRBJ1-4, with a possible D match to TRBD1 (5 bases). V was cut by 0 bases and J by 0 bases, with 14 bases left in between. There are 18 residues in the CDR3. Germline values: CDR1 SGHAT, CDR2 FQNNGV. The CDR3 sequence: CASSLDGRLQATNEKLFF. The CDR3 DNA follows: TGTGCCAGCAGCTTAGATGGCAGGCTACAGGCAACTAATGAAAAACTGTTTTTT.

The V and J genes are TRBV5-1 and TRBJ2-4, with 10 bases aligning to TRBD1. CDR1 and CDR2 from the germline V gene are SGHRS and YFSETQ. This CDR3 region has 15 residues. V lost 3 bases and J lost 1; bases outside the gene matches: 1. CDR3 in DNA: TGCGCCAGCAGCTCGGGACAGGGGGCCAAAAACATTCAGTACTTC. It encodes CASSSGQGAKNIQYF.

This chain joins TRBV18 and TRBJ2-5, with D perhaps matching TRBD1 (6 bases). With 4 bases removed from V and 5 bases from J, the gap between germline ends came to 23 bases. Germline V CDR1 and CDR2: KGHSH, LQKENI. There are 17 residues in the CDR3. The CDR3 bases are TGTGCCAGCTCACGAACCGCCGGTATCCAGGGGTTTGAGACCCAGTACTTC. It codes for CASSRTAGIQGFETQYF.

The rearrangement joins TRBV19 to TRBJ2-3; 7 nucleotides agree with TRBD1. Looked up from germline, CDR1 is LNHDA and CDR2 is SQIVND (reference sequence). The CDR3 has 15 amino acids. V was pared by 6 bases and J by 2 bases, with 8 bases of the junction left unmatched. Here the CDR3 DNA reads TGTGCCAGTAGCCGCCTTGGGACAGTCACAGATACGCAGTATTTT. The encoded protein is CASSRLGTVTDTQYF.

The rearrangement links TRBV7-2 to TRBJ2-6; TRBD1 aligns across 8 bases. The CDR3 sequence is 18 residues long. CDR1 is SGHTA and CDR2 is FQGNSA in the germline V gene. V lost 4 bases, J lost 0 bases, and 8 bases stayed unmatched. The CDR3 sequence: CASSYRGQATSGANVLTF. The CDR3 DNA reads TGTGCCAGCAGCTACCGGGGACAGGCGACCTCTGGGGCCAACGTCCTGACTTTC.

The J gene is TRBJ1-2, the V gene TRBV6-6, with 7 bases identical to TRBD1. CDR3 size: 17 residues. The V and J ends lost 5 bases and 5 bases, in that order; junction bases with no gene match: 17. The V gene's germline CDR1 is MNHNY and CDR2 SVGAGI (reference sequence). CDR3: CASSPNHRGATQYGYTF. The CDR3, as DNA: TGTGCCAGCAGTCCTAATCACAGGGGAGCAACCCAGTATGGCTACACCTTC.

Only one count was recorded for this clone. This chain connects TRBV12-3 or TRBV12-4 to TRBJ2-3; D possibly corresponds to TRBD1 (5 bases). Deletions cut 4 bases from V and 11 bases from J, with 13 bases between. CDR3 length equals 12 residues. DNA for the CDR3: TGTGCCAGCAGTTCACAGGTGGGTGGGCAGTATTTT. It is translated as CASSSQVGGQYF.

The rearrangement links TRBV14 to TRBJ2-3; no firm D call. CDR3 length: 16 residues. Germline lookup yields CDR1 SGHDN and CDR2 FVKESK. V shed 5 bases and J shed 2 bases, with 17 bases lying between them. In DNA, the CDR3 is TGTGCCAGCAGCTCCCAAGAGGTCAGCAACACAGATACGCAGTATTTT. It translates to CASSSQEVSNTDTQYF.

The V and J genes are TRBV4-3 and TRBJ1-2, with a possible D match to TRBD1 (6 bases). This CDR3 has 16 amino acids. The V end lost 2 bases, the J end lost 3 bases, and 16 bases lay between the germline ends. Germline CDR1 reads LGHNA; CDR2 reads YSLEER. The CDR3 protein is CASSQNSLDSYYGYTF. CDR3 nucleotide sequence: TGCGCCAGCAGCCAAAACAGCCTGGACAGTTACTATGGCTACACCTTC.

The chain uses TRBV12-3 or TRBV12-4 and TRBJ1-6; TRBD1 aligns across 9 bases. CDR3 length equals 13 residues. The ends lost 6 bases at V and 6 bases at J; junction bases unmatched: 0. Here the CDR3 DNA reads TGTGCCAGCAGGGACAGGGGTAATTCACCCCTCCACTTT. It translates to CASRDRGNSPLHF.

The chain couples TRBV15 to TRBJ2-1; TRBD1 agrees at 9 bases. CDR3 length: 13 amino acids. The germline CDR1 and CDR2 sequences are LNHNV and YYDKDF (reference sequence). Germline trimming cut 4 bases from V and 15 bases from J; bases unmatched to any gene: 10. CDR3 sequence reads: CATSKGSNRGPFF. DNA of the CDR3: TGTGCCACCAGCAAAGGCTCGAACAGGGGGCCGTTCTTC. Using reference TRBV15 and TRBJ2-1 for the parts outside the CDR3, the full variable domain is DAMVIQNPRYQVTQFGKPVTLSCSQTLNHNVMYWYQQKSSQAPKLLFHYYDKDFNNEADTPDNFQSRRPNTSFCFLDIRSPGLGDTAMYLCATSKGSNRGPFFGPGTRLTVL.

This clone has a single count. The chain combines TRBV27 with TRBJ2-7, with 8 bases that match TRBD1. The CDR3 runs 15 residues. Per germline, CDR1 MNHEY and CDR2 SMNVEV (reference sequence). Unmatched junction bases numbered 7, after V lost 6 bases and J lost 0 bases. The CDR3 is CASRQGVLFSYEQYF. CDR3 in DNA: TGTGCCAGCAGACAGGGGGTCCTTTTCTCCTACGAGCAGTACTTC.

The chain employs TRBV5-4 and TRBJ2-3; possible D gene TRBD2, 5 bases. The germline gives CDR1 SGHNT, CDR2 YYREEE (reference sequence). The CDR3 totals 14 residues. Trimming removed 3 bases from V and 3 bases from J, with 11 bases in between. CDR3 bases: TGTGCCAGCAGCTCGGGGTTGGGGACAGATACGCAGTATTTT. This encodes CASSSGLGTDTQYF.

The rearrangement uses TRBV6-6 and TRBJ2-3, with 8 bases aligning to TRBD2. The CDR3 covers 17 residues. With V trimmed by 5 bases and J by 2 bases, 12 bases remained unmatched. The germline V gene has CDR1 MNHNY and CDR2 SVGAGI (reference sequence). CDR3 DNA: TGTGCCAGCAGTCCCACCTCTAGCGGGTCTTACACAGATACGCAGTATTTT. Amino acids: CASSPTSSGSYTDTQYF.

The genes are TRBV5-5 and TRBJ2-3; 9 nucleotides line up with TRBD1. The CDR3 length is 16 residues. Germline CDR1 SGHKS, CDR2 YYEKEE (reference sequence). J lost 4 bases, V lost 4 bases, and 10 bases had no gene match. CDR3 nucleotide sequence: TGTGCCAGCAGCAACGACAGGGGGGTGATGGCAGATACGCAGTATTTT. This translates into CASSNDRGVMADTQYF.

The chain couples TRBV27 to TRBJ1-2; TRBD1 agrees at 7 bases. CDR3 length: 14 residues. V gave up 6 bases and J gave up 7 bases; unmatched junction bases: 11. The germline V gene encodes CDR1 MNHEY and CDR2 SMNVEV (reference sequence). The CDR3 coding sequence is TGTGCCAGCAGAAAATCAGGGGGAAGCGGTGGCTACACCTTC. Its translation is CASRKSGGSGGYTF.

The V gene is TRBV25-1, the J gene TRBJ1-5; D perhaps matches TRBD1 (5 bases). Germline V CDR1 and CDR2: MGHDK, SYGVNS. Trimming removed 2 bases from V and 2 bases from J, with 10 bases in between. CDR3 length: 15 amino acids. CDR3 residues: CASSEIGGGNQPQHF. The CDR3 nucleotides are TGTGCCAGCAGTGAAATCGGGGGGGGCAATCAGCCCCAGCATTTT.

The genes are TRBV23-1 and TRBJ1-5, with unresolved D. TRBV23-1 is an open reading frame, and its role is uncertain. Deletions cut 3 bases from V and 2 bases from J, with 11 bases between. This CDR3 is built from 15 residues. CDR3 DNA: TGCGCCAGCAGTCACCCACGTACGGGCAATCAGCCCCAGCATTTT. Protein: CASSHPRTGNQPQHF.